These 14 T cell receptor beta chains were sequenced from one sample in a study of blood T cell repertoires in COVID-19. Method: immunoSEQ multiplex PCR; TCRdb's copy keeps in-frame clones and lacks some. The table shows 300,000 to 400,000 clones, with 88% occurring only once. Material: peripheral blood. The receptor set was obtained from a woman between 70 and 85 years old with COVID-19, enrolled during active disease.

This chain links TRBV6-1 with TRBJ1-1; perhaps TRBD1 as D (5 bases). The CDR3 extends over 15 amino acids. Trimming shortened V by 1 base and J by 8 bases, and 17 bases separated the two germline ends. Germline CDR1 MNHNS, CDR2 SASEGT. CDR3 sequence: CASSEGRAGLDEAFF. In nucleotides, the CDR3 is TGTGCCAGCAGTGAAGGGAGGGCAGGGCTAGACGAAGCTTTCTTT.

The CDR3: CASSPLGQEEKLFF. The CDR3 bases are TGTGCCAGCAGTCCCCTGGGACAGGAGGAAAAACTGTTTTTT. The chain employs TRBV28 and TRBJ1-4, with 8 bases aligning to TRBD1. Trimming removed 5 bases from V and 8 bases from J; junction bases left unmatched: 7. CDR1 is MDHEN and CDR2 is SYDVKM in the germline V gene. The CDR3 contains 14 residues.

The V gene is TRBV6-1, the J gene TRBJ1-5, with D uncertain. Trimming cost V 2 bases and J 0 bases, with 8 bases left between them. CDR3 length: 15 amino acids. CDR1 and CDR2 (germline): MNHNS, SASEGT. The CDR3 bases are TGTGCCAGCAGTGAACCCCTCTATAGCAATCAGCCCCAGCATTTT. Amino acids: CASSEPLYSNQPQHF.

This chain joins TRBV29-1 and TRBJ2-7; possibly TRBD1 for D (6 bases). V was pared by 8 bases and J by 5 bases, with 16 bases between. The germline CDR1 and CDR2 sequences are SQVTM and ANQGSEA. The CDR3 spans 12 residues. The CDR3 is CSLWTETHEQYF. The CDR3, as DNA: TGCAGCTTATGGACAGAAACCCACGAGCAGTACTTC.

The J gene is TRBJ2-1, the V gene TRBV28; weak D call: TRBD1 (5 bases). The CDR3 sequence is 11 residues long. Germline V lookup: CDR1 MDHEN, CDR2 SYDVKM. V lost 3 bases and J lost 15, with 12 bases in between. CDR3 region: CASSLGPSPFF. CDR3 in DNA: TGTGCCAGCAGTTTGGGGCCGAGCCCGTTCTTC.

CDR3 nucleotides: TGCGCCAGCAGCCCTCTCCCTCAGACAGGGAAAGATGGCTACACCTTC. It is translated as CASSPLPQTGKDGYTF. The rearrangement links TRBV4-1 to TRBJ1-2, with 7 bases that match TRBD1. The trim removed 4 bases at V and 6 bases at J, leaving 14 bases unmatched. Looked up from germline, CDR1 is MGHRA and CDR2 is YSYEKL. CDR3 length: 16 residues.

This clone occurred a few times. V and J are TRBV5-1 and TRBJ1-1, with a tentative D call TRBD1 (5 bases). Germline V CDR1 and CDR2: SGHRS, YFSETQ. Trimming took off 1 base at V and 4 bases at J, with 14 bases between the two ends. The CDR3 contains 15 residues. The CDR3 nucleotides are TGCGCCAGCAGCTTGTTTTTGGGTGGGGCCACTGAAGCTTTCTTT. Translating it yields CASSLFLGGATEAFF.

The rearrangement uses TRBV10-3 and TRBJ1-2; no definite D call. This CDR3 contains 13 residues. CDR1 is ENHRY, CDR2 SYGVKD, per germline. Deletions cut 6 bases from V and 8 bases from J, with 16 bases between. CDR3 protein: CAISPSGREGYTF. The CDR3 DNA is TGTGCCATCAGCCCTTCAGGACGGGAAGGCTACACCTTC.

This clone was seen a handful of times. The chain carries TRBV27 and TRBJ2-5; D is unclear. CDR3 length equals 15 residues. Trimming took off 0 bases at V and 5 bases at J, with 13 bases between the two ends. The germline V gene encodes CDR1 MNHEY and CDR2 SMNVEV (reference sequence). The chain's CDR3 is CASSLSSGVRETQYF. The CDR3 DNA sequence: TGTGCCAGCAGTTTATCATCAGGCGTTAGGGAGACCCAGTACTTC.

Written as DNA, the CDR3 is TGTGCCAGCAGTGACGGTCTGGTGGTGACAGCGAACACTGAAGCTTTCTTT. Protein: CASSDGLVVTANTEAFF. The chain has TRBV6-1 and TRBJ1-1; D might be TRBD1 (5 bases). Germline loops: CDR1 MNHNS, CDR2 SASEGT. The CDR3 is made up of 17 amino acids. Trimming took off 3 bases at V and 1 base at J, with 18 bases between the two ends.

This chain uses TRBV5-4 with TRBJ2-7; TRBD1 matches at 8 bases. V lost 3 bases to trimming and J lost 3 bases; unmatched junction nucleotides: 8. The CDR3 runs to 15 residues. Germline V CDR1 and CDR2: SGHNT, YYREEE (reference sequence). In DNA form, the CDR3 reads TGTGCCAGCAGCTACCAGACAGGGGTGGACTACGAGCAGTACTTC. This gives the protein CASSYQTGVDYEQYF.

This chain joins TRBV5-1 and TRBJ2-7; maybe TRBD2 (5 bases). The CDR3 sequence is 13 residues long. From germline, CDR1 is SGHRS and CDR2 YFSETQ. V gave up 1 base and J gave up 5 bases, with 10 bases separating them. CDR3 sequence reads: CASSLFAGDEQYF. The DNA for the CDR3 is TGCGCCAGCAGCTTGTTCGCGGGTGACGAGCAGTACTTC.

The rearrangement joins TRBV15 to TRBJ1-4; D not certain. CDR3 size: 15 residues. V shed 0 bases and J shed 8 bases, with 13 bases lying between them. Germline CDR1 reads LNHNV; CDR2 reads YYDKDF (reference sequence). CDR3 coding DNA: TGTGCCACCAGCAGAGATACCGGGATGGGAGAAAAACTGTTTTTT. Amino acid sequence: CATSRDTGMGEKLFF.

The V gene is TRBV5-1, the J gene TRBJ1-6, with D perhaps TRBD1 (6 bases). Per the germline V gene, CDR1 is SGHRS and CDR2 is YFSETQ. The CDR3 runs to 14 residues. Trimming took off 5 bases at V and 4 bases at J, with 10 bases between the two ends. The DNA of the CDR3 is TGCGCCAGCAGAGCGGGGGCTTATAATTCACCCCTCCACTTT. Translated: CASRAGAYNSPLHF.